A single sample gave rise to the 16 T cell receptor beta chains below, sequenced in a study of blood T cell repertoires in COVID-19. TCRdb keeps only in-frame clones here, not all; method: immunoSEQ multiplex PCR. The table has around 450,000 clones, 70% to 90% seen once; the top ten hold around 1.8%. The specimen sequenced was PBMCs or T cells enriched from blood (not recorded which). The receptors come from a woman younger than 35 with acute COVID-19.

As DNA, the CDR3 is TGCGCCAGCAGCCCTTTAATATCACTCTCCTACGAGCAGTACTTC. This gives the protein CASSPLISLSYEQYF. This chain uses TRBV4-3 with TRBJ2-7, with D uncertain. Germline CDR1 is LGHNA and CDR2 is YSLEER. Trimming shortened V by 4 bases and J by 0 bases, and 13 bases separated the two germline ends. CDR3 length: 15 amino acids.

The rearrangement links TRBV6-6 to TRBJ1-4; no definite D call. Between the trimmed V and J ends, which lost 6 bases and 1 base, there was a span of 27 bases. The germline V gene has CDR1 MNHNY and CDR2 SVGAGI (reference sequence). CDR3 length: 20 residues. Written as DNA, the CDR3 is TGTGCCAGCAGCCCACCTGGAGGCGCGGGGAGTTTGGGAACTAATGAAAAACTGTTTTTT. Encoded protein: CASSPPGGAGSLGTNEKLFF.

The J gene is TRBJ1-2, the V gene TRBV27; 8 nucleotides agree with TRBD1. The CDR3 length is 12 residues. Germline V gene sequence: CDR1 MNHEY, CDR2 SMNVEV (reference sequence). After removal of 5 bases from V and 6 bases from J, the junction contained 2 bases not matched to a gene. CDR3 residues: CASSPQGDGYTF. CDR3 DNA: TGTGCCAGCAGTCCACAGGGGGATGGCTACACCTTC.

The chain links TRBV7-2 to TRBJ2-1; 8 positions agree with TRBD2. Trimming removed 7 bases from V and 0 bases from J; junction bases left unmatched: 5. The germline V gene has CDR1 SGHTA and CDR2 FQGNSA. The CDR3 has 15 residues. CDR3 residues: CASIPSGSSYNEQFF. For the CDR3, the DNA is TGTGCCAGCATCCCAAGCGGGAGCTCCTACAATGAGCAGTTCTTC.

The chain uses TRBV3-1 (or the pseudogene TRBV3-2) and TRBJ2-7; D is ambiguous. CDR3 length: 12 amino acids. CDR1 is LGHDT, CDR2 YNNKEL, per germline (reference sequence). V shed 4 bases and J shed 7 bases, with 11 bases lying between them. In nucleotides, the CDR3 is TGTGCCAGCAGCCCTCTAAACAGAGAGCAGTACTTC. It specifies CASSPLNREQYF.

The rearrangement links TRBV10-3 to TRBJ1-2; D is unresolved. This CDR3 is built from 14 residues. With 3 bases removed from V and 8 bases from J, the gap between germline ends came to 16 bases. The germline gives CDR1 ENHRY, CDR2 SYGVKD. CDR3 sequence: CAISEPFRINGYTF. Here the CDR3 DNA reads TGTGCCATCAGTGAACCGTTCAGGATTAACGGCTACACCTTC.

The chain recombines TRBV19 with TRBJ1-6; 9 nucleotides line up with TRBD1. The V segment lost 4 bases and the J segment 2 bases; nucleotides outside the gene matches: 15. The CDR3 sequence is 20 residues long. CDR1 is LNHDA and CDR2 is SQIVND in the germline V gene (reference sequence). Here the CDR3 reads CASSKLIAPDRGAYNSPLHF. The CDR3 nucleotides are TGTGCCAGTAGTAAGTTAATCGCACCGGACAGGGGAGCCTATAATTCACCCCTCCACTTT.

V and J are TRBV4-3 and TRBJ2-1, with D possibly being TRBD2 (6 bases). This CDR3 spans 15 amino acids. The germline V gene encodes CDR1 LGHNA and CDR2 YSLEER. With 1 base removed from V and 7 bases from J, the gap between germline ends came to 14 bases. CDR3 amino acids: CASSQVAEGRNEQFF. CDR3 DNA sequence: TGCGCCAGCAGCCAAGTGGCGGAGGGCCGGAATGAGCAGTTCTTC.

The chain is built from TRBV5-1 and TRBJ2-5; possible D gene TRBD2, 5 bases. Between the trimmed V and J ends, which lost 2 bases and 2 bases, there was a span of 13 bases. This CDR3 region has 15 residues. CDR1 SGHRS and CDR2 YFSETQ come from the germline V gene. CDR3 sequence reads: CASSFNLRGQETQYF. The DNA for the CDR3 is TGCGCCAGCAGCTTCAACTTAAGAGGGCAAGAGACCCAGTACTTC.

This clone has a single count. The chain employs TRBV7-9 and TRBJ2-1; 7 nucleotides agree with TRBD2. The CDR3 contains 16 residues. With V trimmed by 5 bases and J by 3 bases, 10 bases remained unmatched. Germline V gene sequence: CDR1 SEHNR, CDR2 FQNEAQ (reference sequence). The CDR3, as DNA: TGTGCCAGCAGCCGCGTTTCGGGCGGGGGCTACAATGAGCAGTTCTTC. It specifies CASSRVSGGGYNEQFF.

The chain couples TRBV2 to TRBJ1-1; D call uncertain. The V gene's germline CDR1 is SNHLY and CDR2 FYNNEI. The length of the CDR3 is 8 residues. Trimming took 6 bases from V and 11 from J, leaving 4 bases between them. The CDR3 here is CASRAAFF. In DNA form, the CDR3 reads TGTGCCAGCAGGGCCGCTTTCTTT. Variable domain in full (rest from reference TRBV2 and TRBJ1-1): EPEVTQTPSHQVTQMGQEVILRCVPISNHLYFYWYRQILGQKVEFLVSFYNNEISEKSEIFDDQFSVERPDGSNFTLKIRSTKLEDSAMYFCASRAAFFGQGTRLTVV.

This CDR3 reads CASSRGTGYEQYF. The CDR3 DNA reads TGTGCCAGTAGTCGCGGGACAGGGTACGAGCAGTACTTC. The gene calls are TRBV19 and TRBJ2-7; 9 nucleotides agree with TRBD1. With 5 bases clipped from V and 4 bases from J, the junction kept 3 bases outside the gene matches. This CDR3 region has 13 residues. CDR1 LNHDA and CDR2 SQIVND come from the germline V gene (reference sequence).

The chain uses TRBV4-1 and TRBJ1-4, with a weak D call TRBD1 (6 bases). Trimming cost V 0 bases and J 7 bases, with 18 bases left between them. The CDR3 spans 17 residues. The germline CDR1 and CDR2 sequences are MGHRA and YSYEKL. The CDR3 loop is CASSQDGGPGTPEKLFF. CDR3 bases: TGCGCCAGCAGCCAAGATGGGGGCCCCGGGACACCTGAAAAACTGTTTTTT.

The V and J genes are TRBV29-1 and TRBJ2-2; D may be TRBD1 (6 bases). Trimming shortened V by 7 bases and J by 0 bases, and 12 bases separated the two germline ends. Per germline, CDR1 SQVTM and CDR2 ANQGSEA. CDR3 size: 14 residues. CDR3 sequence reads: CSAQGGSNTGELFF. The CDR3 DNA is TGCAGCGCTCAAGGGGGATCGAACACCGGGGAGCTGTTTTTT.

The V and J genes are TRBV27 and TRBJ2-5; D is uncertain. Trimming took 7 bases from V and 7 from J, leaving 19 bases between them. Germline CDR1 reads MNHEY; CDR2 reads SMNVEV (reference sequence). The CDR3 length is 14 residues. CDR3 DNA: TGTGCCAGCAACTCTTCGCAACGAGGTACGACCCAGTACTTC. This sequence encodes CASNSSQRGTTQYF.

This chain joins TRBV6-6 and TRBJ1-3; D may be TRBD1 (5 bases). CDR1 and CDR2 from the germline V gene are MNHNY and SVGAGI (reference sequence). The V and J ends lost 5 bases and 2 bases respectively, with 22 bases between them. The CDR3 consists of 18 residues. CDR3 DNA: TGTGCCAGCAGTCTACTCTCCAAACACAGGATAACTGGAAACACCATATATTTT. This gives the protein CASSLLSKHRITGNTIYF.